This T cell receptor beta chain was found in a study of CD8+CD57+ T cells in acquired aplastic anemia. Notes on the study in general: CD8+ Simpson's diversity in patients was not significantly different from that in controls. In common between the patients and the controls were more than 25 CD8+ CDR3 sequences.

This clonotype was counted at least ten times. The antigen is undetermined. Trimming pared 0 bases from V and 3 bases from J, leaving 14 bases between. CDR3 length equals 16 residues. Germline V gene lookup returns CDR1 WNHNN and CDR2 SYGVQD (reference sequence). TCR beta VDJ and CDR3 were profiled, and genomic DNA was the template. TCRdb redid the calling of the reads with MiXCR, one entry per CDR3 protein. Here the sample spans around 290,000 distinct CDR3 sequences, roughly 59% being singletons. All patients picked for sequencing had shown, by flow cytometry, an expansion of CD8+CD57+ cells. The chain employs TRBV10-1 and TRBJ2-5; TRBD1 might be the D (6 bases). The sample taken for sequencing was sorted CD4+, CD8+, or CD8+CD57+ T cells (not recorded which) from PBMCs. The source is a human donor with aplastic anemia. The CDR3 sequence: CASSESLVGQKETQYF. The CDR3, as DNA: TGCGCCAGCAGTGAGTCGCTCGTAGGACAGAAAGAGACCCAGTACTTC.